The following is a TCR beta chain sequence with its context. Its antigen is unknown. Base quality data are lacking; no much larger clone is found one base away. The data derive from a study of cytomegalovirus exposure and HLA in healthy donors (dated by TCRdb to the late 2010s). In terms of the full investigation: In an earlier analysis of several hundred of the donors, 276 Gb of sequence data and 90 million to 130 million unique TCR beta sequences from about 179 million T cells were reported. An early release that covered more than 550 HLA-typed donors contained approximately 300 gigabases of sequencing data and 80 million or so unique TCR sequences. Of the roughly 410 genotyped donors, approximately 80% were placed in the genetic ancestry cluster associated with self-reported Caucasian donors. The study aimed to test whether signatures of past pathogen exposure could be identified by cataloging public T cell receptors. The study used immunosequencing to profile the T cell repertoires of 666 subjects and linked those repertoires to cytomegalovirus serostatus. A separate validation cohort of about 110 different subjects was used in addition to the approximately 610-subject first cohort. High-throughput TCR immunosequencing, statistical association of individual TCRs with disease status, and machine learning were combined to predict cytomegalovirus infection status. To study patterns of TCR occurrence, a later analysis re-analyzed previously published TCR beta repertoires from several hundred donors and added high-resolution HLA genotyping. The later analysis used no new phenotypic data to find candidate immune exposures, relying instead on TCR beta sequences and their occurrence across donors. To decide whether each TCR beta V gene segment behaved as functional or pseudogenic, an earlier analysis of fewer than 750 of the donors relied on high-throughput TCR beta sequencing. Alongside the repertoire data, information on donor age, sex, ethnicity and CMV serostatus was compiled. Genome-wide SNP genotypes for about 60% of the 666 donors were used in a later genetic analysis, which treated that subset as a discovery cohort. All discovery cohort repertoires had been generated on a single sequencing platform. HLA typing included class I and class II loci at four-digit resolution. Typing coverage differed by locus: A, B, C, DRB1 and DQB1 were typed in roughly 629-640 donors, DQA1 in about 500, DPA1 in around 580, and DPB1 in around 490. About five DR-DQ haplotypes were handled as single units for association and clustering, since linkage in the cohort was strong. Across about 380 genotyped donors of the cohort, an average of about 220,000 unique TCR beta nucleotide sequences per donor were sequenced, and roughly 18% of those sequences were non-productive.

The cohort was made up of under 800 healthy bone marrow donors. At the time of sampling, all cohort members were nominally healthy, though unrecorded immune exposures were likely present. The donor was CMV seronegative and was included in the group of hundreds of seronegative cohort members. Every donor gave a peripheral blood sample, and the peripheral blood mononuclear cells from that sample were used for TCR beta sequencing. Genomic DNA extraction from the blood cell samples was performed with the Qiagen DNeasy Blood Extraction Kit. Libraries were built with the immunoSEQ multiplex PCR assay. For the multiplex PCR, a mixture combining 60 forward primers for TCR Vbeta segments and 13 reverse primers for TCR Jbeta segments was used. A multiplex PCR assay on genomic DNA amplified the CDR3 region of rearranged TCR beta genes. On the Illumina HiSeq System, the amplified TCR beta libraries were sequenced as 87-base-pair reads. The original methods were these. A later analysis counted about 80 million unique TCR beta chains across the 670 or so repertoires, and some 11 million of these chains were shared by at least two donors. Raw reads were error-corrected and collapsed into unique sequences by a nearest-neighbor algorithm in which closely related sequences were merged to remove PCR and sequencing errors. V, D and J gene segments were assigned by aligning CDR3 sequences to IMGT reference sequences. For a sequence to be retained, a match of at least six nucleotides to both a V gene segment and a J gene segment was required. Rearrangements were called productive when the CDR3 lacked stop codons and stayed in frame with V and J; all others were non-productive. Following IMGT convention, CDR3 was defined as the stretch from the second conserved V-encoded cysteine to the conserved J-encoded phenylalanine. In an earlier analysis of around 540 of the donors, sequences lacking an unambiguous match to a single V gene segment were excluded. In an earlier analysis of 587 of the donors, V segments were called functional above 56.7% productive rearrangements and were called segregating when the between-donor standard deviation exceeded 5%. A statistical classification framework was built to diagnose cytomegalovirus status from the catalog of TCR beta chain sequences. V and J gene assignment, in a later analysis, came from comparing TCR nucleotide sequences with IMGT/GENE-DB human TR gene sequences. A later analysis assigned CDR3 sequences and most-parsimonious VDJ recombination scenarios with the TCRdist pipeline. In a later analysis, every TCR beta chain was defined by the combination of its CDR3 amino acid sequence and its V-gene family, and reads without a unique V-gene family were dropped. A later analysis removed 592 highly shared, low-generation-probability nucleotide sequences to deal with suspected cross-contamination and a sequencing artifact. In a later analysis, a clonal expansion index was calculated for each public chain from normalized within-repertoire ranks of inferred template counts. In a later analysis, generation probabilities were computed with a VDJ recombination model fitted to out-of-frame rearrangements, and the resulting probabilities were checked against IGoR. Hypergeometric tests were used in a later analysis to score TCR-TCR, TCR-HLA and TCR-CMV co-occurrence, with a repertoire-size bias correction applied to the TCR pairs. To estimate false discovery rates, a later analysis permuted the HLA or CMV assignments 20 times. A later analysis grouped co-occurring TCRs with DBSCAN, adding TCRdist sequence similarity when clustering within HLA-allele-positive subsets. For co-occurrence clustering, repertoires with fewer than 30,000 or more than 120,000 public chains were excluded, along with about five repertoires with anomalous nucleotide sharing. In its TCRdb copy, this immuneACCESS table keeps in-frame sequences only and misses some clones. Where compared with another copy, unresolved V genes explain less than half of these, and the others have no known cause. V, J and clone size reflect that table, while D and trimming were determined from the DNA. The sample contains roughly 150,000 clones, roughly 80% of them found a single time. The ten largest make up around 2.5% of the sample.

Overall study results and their limits: The classifier was reported to diagnose cytomegalovirus status with high specificity and sensitivity in both the original and validation cohorts. The authors suggested that the approach could potentially be generalized to other disease states and immunological phenotypes. Assigning TCR associations to individual alleles was difficult when HLA alleles, especially DR and DQ, strongly co-occurred. In a later analysis, 16,951 TCR beta sequences were associated with specific HLA alleles at a false discovery rate of 0.05. The cohort was sequenced for TCR beta chains only, and without alpha or paired-chain data the features that could be detected were limited. Three of the identified cytomegalovirus-associated TCR beta chains were confirmed in vitro to be specific for cytomegalovirus antigens. Broadly in line with IMGT annotations, most TCR beta V segments showed up in productive rearrangements about 87% or about 30% of the time in an earlier analysis of approximately 640 of the donors. The study gave a list of over 150 TCR beta chains associated with cytomegalovirus. Compared with the approximately 600-donor mean, donors in an Asian-associated ancestry cluster had fewer N-insertions in productive TCRs, according to a later genetic analysis. Correlated functional status among segregating V segments might reflect linkage disequilibrium, but an unknown experimental factor could not be ruled out. A later analysis found that TCR association rates varied across HLA loci, with DRB1 alleles showing the most associated TCRs and HLA-C alleles the fewest. Roughly uniform sequencing depth across donors was assumed in presence/absence analyses, although this assumption may not hold. Immune exposure information for the cohort was limited to CMV serostatus. In a later genetic analysis, a missense DCLRE1C variant was associated with V-gene and J-gene trimming of TCR beta chains, and the association was replicated in an independent cohort. A cluster of highly shared sequence variants was judged likely to represent a technical artifact of the sequencing pipeline. A further reported finding was that TCR beta sequences accurately predicted the HLA-A and HLA-B alleles for most subjects in the first cohort. In a later analysis, several top co-occurrence clusters were reported to appear linked to parvovirus B19, influenza, CMV and Epstein-Barr virus. Because HLA typing was unavailable for some donors at each locus, only the typed subset was used in association tests. According to a later analysis, most CMV-associated TCR beta chains appeared to be HLA-restricted, and the HLA associations seemed to be driven largely by CMV exposure. Most TCR sequences were seen in very few donors, while some public TCRs were found in many individuals. About 17 rarely observed V segments, including chromosome 9 orphons, were excluded from the earlier analysis of several hundred of the donors because counts were too low. A later analysis found that HLA-associated TCR beta chains were more clonally expanded and had lower generation probabilities than equally common non-associated chains.

The sequence was obtained from a female donor in good health and CMV-seronegative. Sequencing used PBMCs.

The CDR3 reads as follows: CASSLIERESSYNEQFF. In nucleotides, the sequence is TGTGCCAGCAGTTTGATCGAGCGGGAGAGCTCCTACAATGAGCAGTTCTTC. This chain joins TRBV28 to TRBJ2-1; TRBD2 aligns with 8 central bases. After removal of 3 bases from V and 0 bases from J, the junction retains 7 bases not matched to a gene. Including the terminal cysteine and phenylalanine, the CDR3 comprises 17 residues. Of the read, only the CDR3 DNA is kept; its 51 bases are in frame from base 1. Reading the germline V gene gives CDR1 MDHEN and CDR2 SYDVKM.